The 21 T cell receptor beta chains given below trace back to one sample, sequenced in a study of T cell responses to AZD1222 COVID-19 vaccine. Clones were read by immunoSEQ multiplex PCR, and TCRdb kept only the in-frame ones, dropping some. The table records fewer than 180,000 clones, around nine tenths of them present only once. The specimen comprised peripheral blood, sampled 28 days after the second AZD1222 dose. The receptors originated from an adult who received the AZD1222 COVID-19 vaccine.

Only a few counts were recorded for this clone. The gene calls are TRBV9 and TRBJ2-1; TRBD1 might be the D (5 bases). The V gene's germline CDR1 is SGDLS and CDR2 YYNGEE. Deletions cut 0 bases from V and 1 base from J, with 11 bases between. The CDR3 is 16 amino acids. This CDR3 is CASSVAGATSYNEQFF. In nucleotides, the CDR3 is TGTGCCAGCAGCGTAGCTGGGGCCACTTCCTACAATGAGCAGTTCTTC.

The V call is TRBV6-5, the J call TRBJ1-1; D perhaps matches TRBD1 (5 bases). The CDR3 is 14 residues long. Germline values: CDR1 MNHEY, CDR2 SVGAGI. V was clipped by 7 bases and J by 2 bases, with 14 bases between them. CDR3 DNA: TGTGCCAGCAAAATAACCCGGGACAACACTGAAGCTTTCTTT. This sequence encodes CASKITRDNTEAFF.

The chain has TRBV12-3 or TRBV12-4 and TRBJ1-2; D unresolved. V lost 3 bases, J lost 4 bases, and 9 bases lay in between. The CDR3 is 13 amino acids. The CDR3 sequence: CASSLGWGYGYTF. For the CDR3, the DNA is TGTGCCAGCAGTTTGGGATGGGGCTATGGCTACACCTTC.

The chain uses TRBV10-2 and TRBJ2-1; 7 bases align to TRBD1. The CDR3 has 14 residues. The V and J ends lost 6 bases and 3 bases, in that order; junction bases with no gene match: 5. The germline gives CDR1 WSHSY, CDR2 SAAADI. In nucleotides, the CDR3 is TGCGCCAGCAGAGCTAGACAGGGCTACAATGAGCAGTTCTTC. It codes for CASRARQGYNEQFF.

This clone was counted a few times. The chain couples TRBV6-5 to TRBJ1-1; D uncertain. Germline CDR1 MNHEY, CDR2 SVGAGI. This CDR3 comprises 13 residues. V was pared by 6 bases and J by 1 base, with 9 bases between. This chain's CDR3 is CASRRERNTEAFF. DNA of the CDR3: TGTGCCAGCAGGCGGGAGCGGAACACTGAAGCTTTCTTT.

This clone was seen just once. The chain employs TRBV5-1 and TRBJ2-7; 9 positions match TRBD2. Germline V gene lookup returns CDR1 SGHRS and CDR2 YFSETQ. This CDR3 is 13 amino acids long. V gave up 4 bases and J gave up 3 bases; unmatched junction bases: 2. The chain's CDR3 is CASSPTSGYEQYF. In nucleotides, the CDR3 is TGCGCCAGCAGCCCGACTAGCGGCTACGAGCAGTACTTC.

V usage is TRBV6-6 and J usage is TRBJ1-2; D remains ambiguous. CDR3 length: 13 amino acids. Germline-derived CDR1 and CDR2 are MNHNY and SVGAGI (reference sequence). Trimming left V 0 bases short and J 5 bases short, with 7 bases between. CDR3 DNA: TGTGCCAGCAGTTACTCCTCAGAGTATGGCTACACCTTC. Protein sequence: CASSYSSEYGYTF.

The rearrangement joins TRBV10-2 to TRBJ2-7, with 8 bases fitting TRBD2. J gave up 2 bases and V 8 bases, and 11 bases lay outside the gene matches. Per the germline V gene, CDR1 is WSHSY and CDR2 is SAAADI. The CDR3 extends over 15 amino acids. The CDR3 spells CASSGGRGETYEQYF. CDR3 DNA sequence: TGCGCCAGCTCCGGGGGGCGGGGGGAGACCTACGAGCAGTACTTC.

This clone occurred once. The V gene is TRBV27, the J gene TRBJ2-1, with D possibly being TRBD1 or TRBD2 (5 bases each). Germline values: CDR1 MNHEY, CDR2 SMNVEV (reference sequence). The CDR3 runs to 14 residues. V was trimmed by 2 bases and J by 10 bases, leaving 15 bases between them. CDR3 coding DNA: TGTGCCAGCAGTTTACGGGGACGTAGCAAGGAGCAGTTCTTC. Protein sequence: CASSLRGRSKEQFF.

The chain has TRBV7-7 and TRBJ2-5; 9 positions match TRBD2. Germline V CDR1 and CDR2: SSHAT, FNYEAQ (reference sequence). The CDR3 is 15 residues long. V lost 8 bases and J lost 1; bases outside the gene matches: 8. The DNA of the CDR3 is TGTGCCAGCGCCTTAGCGGGAGCTCCCCAAGAGACCCAGTACTTC. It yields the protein CASALAGAPQETQYF.

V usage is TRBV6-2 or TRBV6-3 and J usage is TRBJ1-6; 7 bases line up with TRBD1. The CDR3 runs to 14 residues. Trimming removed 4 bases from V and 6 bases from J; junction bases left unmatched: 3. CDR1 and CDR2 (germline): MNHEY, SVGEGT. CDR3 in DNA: TGTGCCAGCAGTTTTGGGACAGTTAATTCACCCCTCCACTTT. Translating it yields CASSFGTVNSPLHF.

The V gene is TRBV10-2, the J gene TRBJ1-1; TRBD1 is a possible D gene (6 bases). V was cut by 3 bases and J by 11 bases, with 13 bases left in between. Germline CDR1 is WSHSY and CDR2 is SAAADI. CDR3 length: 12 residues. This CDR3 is CASSEAGTLAFF. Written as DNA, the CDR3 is TGCGCCAGCAGTGAAGCAGGGACATTGGCTTTCTTT.

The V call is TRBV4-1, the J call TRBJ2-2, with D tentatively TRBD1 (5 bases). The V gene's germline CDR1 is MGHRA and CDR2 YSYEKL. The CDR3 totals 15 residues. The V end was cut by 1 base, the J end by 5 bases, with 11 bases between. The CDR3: CASSQVSGNTGELFF. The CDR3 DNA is TGCGCCAGCAGCCAAGTATCAGGGAATACCGGGGAGCTGTTTTTT.

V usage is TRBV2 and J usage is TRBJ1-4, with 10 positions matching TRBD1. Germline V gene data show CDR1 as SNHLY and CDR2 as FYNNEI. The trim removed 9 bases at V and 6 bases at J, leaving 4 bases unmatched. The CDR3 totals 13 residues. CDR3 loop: CASEGTGDEKLFF. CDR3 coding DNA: TGTGCCAGTGAAGGGACAGGGGATGAAAAACTGTTTTTT.

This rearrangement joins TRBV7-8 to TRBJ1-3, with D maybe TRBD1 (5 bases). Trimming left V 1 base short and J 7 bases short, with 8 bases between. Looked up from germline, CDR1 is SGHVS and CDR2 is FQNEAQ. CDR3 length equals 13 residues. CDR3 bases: TGTGCCAGCAGCTTAGAGTCAGGGAACACCATATATTTT. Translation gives CASSLESGNTIYF.

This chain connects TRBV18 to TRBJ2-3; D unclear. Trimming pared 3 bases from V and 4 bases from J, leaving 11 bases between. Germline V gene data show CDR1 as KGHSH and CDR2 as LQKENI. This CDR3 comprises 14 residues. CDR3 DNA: TGTGCCAGCTCACCGAGACATTGGCCAGATACGCAGTATTTT. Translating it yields CASSPRHWPDTQYF.

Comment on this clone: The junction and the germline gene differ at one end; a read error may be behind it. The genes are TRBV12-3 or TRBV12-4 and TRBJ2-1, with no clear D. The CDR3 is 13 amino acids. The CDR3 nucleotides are TGTGCCAGCAGTTTAGCCTCCTCCAATGAGCAGTTCTTC. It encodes CASSLASSNEQFF.

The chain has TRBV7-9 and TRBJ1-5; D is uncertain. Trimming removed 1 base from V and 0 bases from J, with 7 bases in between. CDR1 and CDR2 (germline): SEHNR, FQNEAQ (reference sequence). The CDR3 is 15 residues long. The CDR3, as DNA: TGTGCCAGCAGCTTAGACCTAGATAGCAATCAGCCCCAGCATTTT. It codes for CASSLDLDSNQPQHF.

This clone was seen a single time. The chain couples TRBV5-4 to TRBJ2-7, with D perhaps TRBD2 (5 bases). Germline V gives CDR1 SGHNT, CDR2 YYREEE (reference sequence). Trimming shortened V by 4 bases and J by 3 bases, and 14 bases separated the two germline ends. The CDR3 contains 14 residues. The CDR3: CASSRLNSDYEQYF. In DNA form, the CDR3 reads TGTGCCAGCAGCCGGCTTAATAGCGACTACGAGCAGTACTTC.

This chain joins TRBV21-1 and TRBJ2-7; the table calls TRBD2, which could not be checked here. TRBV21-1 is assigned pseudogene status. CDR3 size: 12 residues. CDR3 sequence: CASMRGGDEQYF. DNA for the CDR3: TGTGCCAGCATGAGAGGGGGGGACGAGCAGTACTTC.

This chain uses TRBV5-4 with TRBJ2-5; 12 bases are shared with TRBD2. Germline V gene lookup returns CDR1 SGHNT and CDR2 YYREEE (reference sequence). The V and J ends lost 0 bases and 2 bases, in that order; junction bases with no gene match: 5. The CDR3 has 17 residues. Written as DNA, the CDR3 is TGTGCCAGCAGCTTGGCCGGACTAGCGGGACGTCAAGAGACCCAGTACTTC. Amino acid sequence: CASSLAGLAGRQETQYF.